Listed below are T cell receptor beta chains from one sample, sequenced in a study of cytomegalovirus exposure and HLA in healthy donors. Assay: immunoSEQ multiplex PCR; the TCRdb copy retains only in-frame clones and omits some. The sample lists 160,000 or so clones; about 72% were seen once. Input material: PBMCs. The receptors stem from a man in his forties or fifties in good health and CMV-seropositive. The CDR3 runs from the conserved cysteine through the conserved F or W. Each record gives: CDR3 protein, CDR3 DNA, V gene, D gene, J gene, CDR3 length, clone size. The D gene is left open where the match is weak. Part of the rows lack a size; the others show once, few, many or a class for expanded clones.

CDR3: CASSLEDRGSLYGYTF; DNA: TGTGCCAGCAGCTTGGAGGACAGAGGGAGCCTCTATGGCTACACCTTC; V: TRBV5-4; D: .; J: TRBJ1-2; length: 16; size: once
CDR3: CASSLAGDSSYEQYF; DNA: TGTGCCAGCAGCCTAGCTGGGGACAGTTCCTACGAGCAGTACTTC; V: TRBV6-1; D: TRBD1; J: TRBJ2-7; length: 15; size: few
CDR3: CASSPHSGGLGKNEQFF; DNA: TGTGCCAGCAGCCCACACAGTGGGGGCTTGGGGAAAAATGAGCAGTTCTTC; V: TRBV28; D: .; J: TRBJ2-1; length: 17; size: .
CDR3: CASTGGGQESTDTQYF; DNA: TGTGCCAGCACCGGGGGCGGACAGGAAAGCACAGATACGCAGTATTTT; V: TRBV7-9; D: .; J: TRBJ2-3; length: 16; size: .
CDR3: CASSLGQTGVYEQYF; DNA: TGTGCCAGCAGCTTAGGACAAACAGGGGTCTACGAGCAGTACTTC; V: TRBV11-3; D: TRBD1; J: TRBJ2-7; length: 15; size: .
CDR3: CASREAGTLYEQYF; DNA: TGCGCCAGCAGGGAGGCGGGAACGCTCTACGAGCAGTACTTC; V: TRBV5-1; D: .; J: TRBJ2-7; length: 14; size: .
CDR3: CASSPQGALGNTIYF; DNA: TGTGCCAGCAGCCCCCAGGGGGCGCTTGGAAACACCATATATTTT; V: TRBV5-4; D: TRBD1; J: TRBJ1-3; length: 15; size: .
CDR3: CSVKQGGNQPQHF; DNA: TGCAGCGTCAAACAGGGGGGCAATCAGCCCCAGCATTTT; V: TRBV29-1; D: TRBD1; J: TRBJ1-5; length: 13; size: .
CDR3: CASSQYTGELFF; DNA: TGTGCCAGCAGCCAATACACAGGGGAGCTGTTTTTT; V: TRBV7-6; D: .; J: TRBJ2-2; length: 12; size: .
CDR3: CSATVQETQYF; DNA: TGCAGTGCTACTGTACAAGAGACCCAGTACTTC; V: TRBV20-1; D: .; J: TRBJ2-5; length: 11; size: few
CDR3: CAISESQAENEKLFF; DNA: TGTGCCATCAGTGAGTCTCAGGCAGAGAATGAAAAACTGTTTTTT; V: TRBV10-3; D: .; J: TRBJ1-4; length: 15; size: .
CDR3: CASSLGSSGGYEQYF; DNA: TGTGCCAGCAGCTTAGGGTCTAGCGGGGGCTACGAGCAGTACTTC; V: TRBV11-2; D: TRBD2; J: TRBJ2-7; length: 15; size: .
CDR3: CASSSGQGPYEQYF; DNA: TGTGCCAGCTCATCGGGACAGGGACCCTACGAGCAGTACTTC; V: TRBV18; D: TRBD1; J: TRBJ2-7; length: 14; size: .
CDR3: CASSRTGPMNTEAFF; DNA: TGTGCCAGCAGTAGGACAGGGCCTATGAACACTGAAGCTTTCTTT; V: TRBV28; D: TRBD1; J: TRBJ1-1; length: 15; size: .
CDR3: CASSAEGAVNTEAFF; DNA: TGTGCCAGCAGCGCCGAGGGGGCAGTGAACACTGAAGCTTTCTTT; V: TRBV9; D: TRBD1; J: TRBJ1-1; length: 15; size: .
CDR3: CASSQRSNTDTQYF; DNA: TGCGCCAGCAGCCAACGGTCCAACACAGATACGCAGTATTTT; V: TRBV4-3; D: .; J: TRBJ2-3; length: 14; size: .
CDR3: CASSPWTGLNTEAFF; DNA: TGTGCCAGCAGCCCCTGGACAGGGTTGAACACTGAAGCTTTCTTT; V: TRBV14; D: TRBD1; J: TRBJ1-1; length: 15; size: once
CDR3: CASSEAMLTGTQYF; DNA: TGTGCCAGCAGTGAAGCTATGCTAACAGGGACCCAGTACTTC; V: TRBV6-1; D: .; J: TRBJ2-5; length: 14; size: .
CDR3: CASSNRPGDTEAFF; DNA: TGTGCCAGCAGTAACAGGCCTGGGGACACTGAAGCTTTCTTT; V: TRBV9; D: .; J: TRBJ1-1; length: 14; size: .
CDR3: CASSYYEQYF; DNA: TGTGCCAGCAGCTACTACGAGCAGTACTTC; V: TRBV28; D: .; J: TRBJ2-7; length: 10; size: .
CDR3: CASSTGTVAYNEQFF; DNA: TGCGCCAGCAGCACCGGGACAGTTGCCTACAATGAGCAGTTCTTC; V: TRBV4-3; D: TRBD1; J: TRBJ2-1; length: 15; size: .
CDR3: CASSQSDRGHYEQYF; DNA: TGTGCCAGCAGCCAATCGGACAGGGGCCACTACGAGCAGTACTTC; V: TRBV16; D: TRBD1; J: TRBJ2-7; length: 15; size: .
CDR3: CASSQDKGQGVYNSPLHF; DNA: TGCGCCAGCAGCCAAGATAAGGGACAGGGAGTTTATAATTCACCCCTCCACTTT; V: TRBV4-1; D: TRBD1; J: TRBJ1-6; length: 18; size: .
CDR3: CASSLQGLNSPLHF; DNA: TGTGCCAGCAGCTTACAGGGTCTAAATTCACCCCTCCACTTT; V: TRBV7-9; D: .; J: TRBJ1-6; length: 14; size: few
CDR3: CASSLYRWDRDQPQHF; DNA: TGTGCCAGCAGTTTATATAGGTGGGACAGGGACCAGCCCCAGCATTTT; V: TRBV28; D: TRBD1; J: TRBJ1-5; length: 16; size: few
CDR3: CASSRAGQGHGPEAFF; DNA: TGTGCCAGTTCGCGCGCAGGACAGGGCCATGGTCCTGAAGCTTTCTTT; V: TRBV19; D: TRBD1; J: TRBJ1-1; length: 16; size: .
CDR3: CASSRTGINQPQHF; DNA: TGTGCCAGTAGTAGGACAGGGATCAATCAGCCCCAGCATTTT; V: TRBV19; D: TRBD1; J: TRBJ1-5; length: 14; size: .
CDR3: CATSRVGQSYEQYF; DNA: TGTGCCACCAGCAGAGTTGGGCAGTCCTACGAGCAGTACTTC; V: TRBV15; D: .; J: TRBJ2-7; length: 14; size: once
CDR3: CASSYSSGWKGPEAFF; DNA: TGTGCCAGCAGTTACTCCAGCGGCTGGAAGGGCCCTGAAGCTTTCTTT; V: TRBV6-5; D: .; J: TRBJ1-1; length: 16; size: .
CDR3: CASSSSPNTGELFF; DNA: TGTGCCAGCAGCTCCTCCCCGAACACCGGGGAGCTGTTTTTT; V: TRBV11-2; D: .; J: TRBJ2-2; length: 14; size: few
CDR3: CASSTQGYEQYF; DNA: TGTGCCAGCAGTACCCAGGGGTACGAGCAGTACTTC; V: TRBV28; D: .; J: TRBJ2-7; length: 12; size: .
CDR3: CASSLVGGSSPLHF; DNA: TGTGCCAGCAGCTTAGTTGGGGGGAGTTCACCCCTCCACTTT; V: TRBV7-2; D: .; J: TRBJ1-6; length: 14; size: .
CDR3: CASRISIYSPLHF; DNA: TGTGCCAGCAGAATCAGTATATATTCACCCCTCCACTTT; V: TRBV7-9; D: .; J: TRBJ1-6; length: 13; size: .
CDR3: CASIPGPGTGYGYTF; DNA: TGTGCCAGCATCCCCGGTCCCGGGACAGGCTATGGCTACACCTTC; V: TRBV6-1; D: TRBD1; J: TRBJ1-2; length: 15; size: .
CDR3: CASSEETVGGNTEAFF; DNA: TGTGCCAGCAGTGAAGAAACTGTCGGCGGGAACACTGAAGCTTTCTTT; V: TRBV2; D: .; J: TRBJ1-1; length: 16; size: .
CDR3: CATPGTGSNEKLFF; DNA: TGTGCCACCCCGGGGACAGGGAGTAATGAAAAACTGTTTTTT; V: TRBV14; D: TRBD1; J: TRBJ1-4; length: 14; size: .
CDR3: CASSSRGQGAIVNTEAFF; DNA: TGTGCCAGCAGCTCCCGAGGACAGGGGGCTATAGTGAACACTGAAGCTTTCTTT; V: TRBV5-5; D: TRBD1; J: TRBJ1-1; length: 18; size: .
CDR3: CASKPTGVTDTQYF; DNA: TGTGCCAGCAAGCCGACAGGGGTCACAGATACGCAGTATTTT; V: TRBV6-5; D: TRBD1; J: TRBJ2-3; length: 14; size: .
CDR3: CASSPGGEQFF; DNA: TGTGCCAGCAGCCCAGGTGGTGAGCAGTTCTTC; V: TRBV9; D: .; J: TRBJ2-1; length: 11; size: few
CDR3: CASSEWVGSSNQPQHF; DNA: TGTGCCAGCAGTGAATGGGTCGGGTCAAGCAATCAGCCCCAGCATTTT; V: TRBV6-1; D: .; J: TRBJ1-5; length: 16; size: .